This TCR beta chain was identified in a study of T cell responses to AZD1222 COVID-19 vaccine. Study-level points and caveats: The peak T cell response came first, and repertoires were sampled only after it.

Sequencing was performed with immunoSEQ multiplex PCR; in TCRdb, only in-frame clones are kept and a portion is missing. The top ten hold roughly 18% of the sample, which has approximately 120,000 clones, about 88% seen once. The junction had 3 bases not matched to a gene; V was cut back by 1 base and J by 8 bases. The CDR3 runs 13 residues. Germline V gene sequence: CDR1 SGHVS, CDR2 FQNEAQ. A remark on this clone: Its antigen is unknown.

The source is an adult in good health. The starting material was peripheral blood, obtained on day 0 of AZD1222 vaccination. The genes are TRBV7-8 and TRBJ1-2, with 8 bases aligning to TRBD1. This CDR3 is CASSLGQGAGYTF. Written as DNA, the CDR3 is TGTGCCAGCAGCTTAGGGCAGGGGGCCGGCTACACCTTC.